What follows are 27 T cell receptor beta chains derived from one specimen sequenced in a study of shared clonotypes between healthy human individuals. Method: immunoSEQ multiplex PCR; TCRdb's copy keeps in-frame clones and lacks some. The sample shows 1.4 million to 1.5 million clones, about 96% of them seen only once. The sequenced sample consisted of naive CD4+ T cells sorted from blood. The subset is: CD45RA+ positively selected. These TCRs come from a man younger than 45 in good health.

CDR3 sequence: CATDRGLPNTDTQYF. Written as DNA, the CDR3 is TGTGCCACCGATAGGGGGCTACCGAACACAGATACGCAGTATTTT. The V call is TRBV28, the J call TRBJ2-3; the match to TRBD1 covers 7 bases. Trimming at V came to 10 bases and at J to 2 bases, leaving 12 bases not matched to a gene. This CDR3 spans 15 amino acids. The V gene's germline CDR1 is MDHEN and CDR2 SYDVKM.

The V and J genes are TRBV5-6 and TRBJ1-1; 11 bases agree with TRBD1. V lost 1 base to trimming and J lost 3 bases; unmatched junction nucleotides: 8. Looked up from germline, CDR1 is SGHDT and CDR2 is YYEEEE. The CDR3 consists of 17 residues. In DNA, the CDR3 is TGTGCCAGCAGCTTGCTCGGGACAGGGGGAAGGGACACTGAAGCTTTCTTT. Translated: CASSLLGTGGRDTEAFF.

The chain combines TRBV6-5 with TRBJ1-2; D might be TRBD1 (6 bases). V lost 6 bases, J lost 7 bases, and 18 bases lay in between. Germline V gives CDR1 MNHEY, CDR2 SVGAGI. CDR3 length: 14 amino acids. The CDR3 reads CASRARGPPSGYTF. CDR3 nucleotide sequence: TGTGCCAGCAGGGCCAGGGGCCCTCCGTCTGGCTACACCTTC.

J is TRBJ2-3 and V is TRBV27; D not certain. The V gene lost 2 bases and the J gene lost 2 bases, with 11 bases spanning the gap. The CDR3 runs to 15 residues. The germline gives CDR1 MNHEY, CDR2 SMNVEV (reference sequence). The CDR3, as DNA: TGTGCCAGCAGTTTAGGACGACATCTCACAGATACGCAGTATTTT. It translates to CASSLGRHLTDTQYF.

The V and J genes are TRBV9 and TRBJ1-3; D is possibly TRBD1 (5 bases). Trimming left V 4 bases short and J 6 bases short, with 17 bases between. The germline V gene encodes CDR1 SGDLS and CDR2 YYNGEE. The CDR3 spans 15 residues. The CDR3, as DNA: TGTGCCAGCAGCACACAGAGGGGCCTACAAAACACCATATATTTT. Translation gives CASSTQRGLQNTIYF.

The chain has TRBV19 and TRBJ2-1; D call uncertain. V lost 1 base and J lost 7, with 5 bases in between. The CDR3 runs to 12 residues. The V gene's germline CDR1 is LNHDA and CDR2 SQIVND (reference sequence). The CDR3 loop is CASSIAPNEQFF. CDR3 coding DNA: TGTGCCAGTAGTATAGCCCCGAATGAGCAGTTCTTC.

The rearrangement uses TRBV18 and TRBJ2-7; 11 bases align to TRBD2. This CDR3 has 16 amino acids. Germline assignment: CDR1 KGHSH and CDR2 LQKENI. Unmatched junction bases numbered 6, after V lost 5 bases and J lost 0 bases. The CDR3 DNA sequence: TGTGCCAGCTCAAGCCTGACTAGCGGGACCTCCTACGAGCAGTACTTC. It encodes CASSSLTSGTSYEQYF.

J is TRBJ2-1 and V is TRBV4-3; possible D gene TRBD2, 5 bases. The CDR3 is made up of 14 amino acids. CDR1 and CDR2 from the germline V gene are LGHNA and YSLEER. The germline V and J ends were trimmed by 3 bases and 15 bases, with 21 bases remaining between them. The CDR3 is CASSHDVASGWRFF. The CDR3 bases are TGCGCCAGCAGCCATGATGTCGCTTCGGGATGGAGGTTCTTC.

The CDR3, as DNA: TGTGCCAGCAGCTTACGTTCTATTCAAGAGACCCAGTACTTC. Translating it yields CASSLRSIQETQYF. V is TRBV7-2 and J is TRBJ2-5; D not resolved. Trimming pared 2 bases from V and 2 bases from J, leaving 9 bases between. The CDR3 is made up of 14 amino acids. Per the germline V gene, CDR1 is SGHTA and CDR2 is FQGNSA.

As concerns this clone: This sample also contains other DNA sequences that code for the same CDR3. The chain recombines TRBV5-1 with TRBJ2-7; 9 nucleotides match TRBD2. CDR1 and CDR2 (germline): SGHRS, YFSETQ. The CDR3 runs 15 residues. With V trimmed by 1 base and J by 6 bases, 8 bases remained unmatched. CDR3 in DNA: TGCGCCAGCAGCTTGCTGGCGGGAGGGCCTGGCGAGCAGTACTTC. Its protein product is CASSLLAGGPGEQYF. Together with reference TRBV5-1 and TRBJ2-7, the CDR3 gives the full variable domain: KAGVTQTPRYLIKTRGQQVTLSCSPISGHRSVSWYQQTPGQGLQFLFEYFSETQRNKGNFPGRFSGRQFSNSRSEMNVSTLELGDSALYLCASSLLAGGPGEQYFGPGTRLTVT.

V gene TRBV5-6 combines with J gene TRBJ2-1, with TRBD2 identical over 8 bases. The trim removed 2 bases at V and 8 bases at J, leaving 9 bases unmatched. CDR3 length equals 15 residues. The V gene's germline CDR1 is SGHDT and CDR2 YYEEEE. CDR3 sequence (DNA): TGTGCCAGCAGCTTCCAAGCGGGAGTTGCGGATGAGCAGTTCTTC. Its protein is CASSFQAGVADEQFF.

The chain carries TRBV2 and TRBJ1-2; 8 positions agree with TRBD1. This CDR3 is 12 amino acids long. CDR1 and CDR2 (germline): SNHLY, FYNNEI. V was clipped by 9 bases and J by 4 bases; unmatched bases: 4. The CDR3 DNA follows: TGTGCCAGTAGACAGGGGCCCTATGGCTACACCTTC. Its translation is CASRQGPYGYTF.

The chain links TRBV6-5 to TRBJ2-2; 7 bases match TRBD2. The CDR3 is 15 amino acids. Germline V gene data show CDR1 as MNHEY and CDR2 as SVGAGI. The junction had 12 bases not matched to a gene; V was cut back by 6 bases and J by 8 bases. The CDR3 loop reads CASRRSSGLRGELFF. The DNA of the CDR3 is TGTGCCAGCAGGAGGTCTAGCGGACTGCGTGGGGAGCTGTTTTTT.

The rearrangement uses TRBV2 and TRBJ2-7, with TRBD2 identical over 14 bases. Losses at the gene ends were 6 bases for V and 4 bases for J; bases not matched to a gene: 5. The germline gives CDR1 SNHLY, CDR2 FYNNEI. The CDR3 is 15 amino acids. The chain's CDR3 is CASRERTSGRYEQYF. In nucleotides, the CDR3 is TGTGCCAGCAGGGAAAGGACTAGCGGGAGGTACGAGCAGTACTTC.

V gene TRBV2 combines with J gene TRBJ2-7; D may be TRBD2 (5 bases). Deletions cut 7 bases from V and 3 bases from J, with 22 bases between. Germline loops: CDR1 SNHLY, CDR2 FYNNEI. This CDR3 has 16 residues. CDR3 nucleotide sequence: TGTGCCAGCAATGGAGGCGAAACTAGGGCAAACTACGAGCAGTACTTC. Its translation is CASNGGETRANYEQYF.

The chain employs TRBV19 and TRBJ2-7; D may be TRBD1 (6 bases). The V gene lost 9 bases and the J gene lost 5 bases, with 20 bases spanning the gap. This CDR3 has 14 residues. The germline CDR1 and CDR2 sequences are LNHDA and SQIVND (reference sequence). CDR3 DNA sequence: TGTGCCAGCCAGGGGTTGGCCAACAGGAACGAGCAGTACTTC. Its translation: CASQGLANRNEQYF.

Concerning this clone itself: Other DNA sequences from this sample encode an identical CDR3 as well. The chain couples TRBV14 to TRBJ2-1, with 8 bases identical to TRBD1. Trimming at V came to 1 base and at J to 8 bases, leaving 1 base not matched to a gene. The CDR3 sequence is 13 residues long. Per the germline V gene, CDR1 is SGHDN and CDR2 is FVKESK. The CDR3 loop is CASSQAGGYEQFF. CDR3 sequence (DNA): TGTGCCAGCAGCCAAGCAGGGGGCTATGAGCAGTTCTTC.

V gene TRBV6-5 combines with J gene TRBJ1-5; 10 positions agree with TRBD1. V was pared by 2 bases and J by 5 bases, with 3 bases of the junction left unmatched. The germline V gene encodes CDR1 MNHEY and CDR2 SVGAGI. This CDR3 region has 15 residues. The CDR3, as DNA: TGTGCCAGCAGTTACGGGGGACAGGGGTATCAGCCCCAGCATTTT. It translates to CASSYGGQGYQPQHF.

CDR3 sequence: CASIPPLSGRATDTQYF. The CDR3 coding sequence is TGTGCCAGCATTCCGCCCCTGAGCGGGAGGGCCACAGATACGCAGTATTTT. The rearrangement links TRBV28 to TRBJ2-3; 10 nucleotides line up with TRBD2. Germline V gene sequence: CDR1 MDHEN, CDR2 SYDVKM. The CDR3 extends over 17 amino acids. Trimming removed 7 bases from V and 2 bases from J; junction bases left unmatched: 12. The variable domain in full, with the rest retrieved from reference TRBV28 and TRBJ2-3, is DVKVTQSSRYLVKRTGEKVFLECVQDMDHENMFWYRQDPGLGLRLIYFSYDVKMKEKGDIPEGYSVSREKKERFSLILESASTNQTSMYLCASIPPLSGRATDTQYFGPGTRLTVL.

CDR3 residues: CASRSHGVTYEQYF. The CDR3 DNA reads TGTGCCAGCAGGTCCCACGGAGTGACCTACGAGCAGTACTTC. The gene calls are TRBV28 and TRBJ2-7, with D unclear. The V gene lost 6 bases and the J gene lost 2 bases, with 14 bases spanning the gap. The CDR3 extends over 14 amino acids. Germline V CDR1 and CDR2: MDHEN, SYDVKM.

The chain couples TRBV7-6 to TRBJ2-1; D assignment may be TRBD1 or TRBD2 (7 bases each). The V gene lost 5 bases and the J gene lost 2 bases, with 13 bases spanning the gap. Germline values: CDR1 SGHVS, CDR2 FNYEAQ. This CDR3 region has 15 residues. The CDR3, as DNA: TGTGCCAGCAGCCAGGGGGGGGTCCCCTACAATGAGCAGTTCTTC. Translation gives CASSQGGVPYNEQFF.

The chain's CDR3 is CASSFRTASYEQYF. CDR3 bases: TGTGCCAGCAGCTTCCGGACAGCTTCCTACGAGCAGTACTTC. This rearrangement joins TRBV7-2 to TRBJ2-7; possibly TRBD1 for D (6 bases). This CDR3 has 14 amino acids. Germline-derived CDR1 and CDR2 are SGHTA and FQGNSA. V lost 3 bases to trimming and J lost 1 base, with 10 bases between them.

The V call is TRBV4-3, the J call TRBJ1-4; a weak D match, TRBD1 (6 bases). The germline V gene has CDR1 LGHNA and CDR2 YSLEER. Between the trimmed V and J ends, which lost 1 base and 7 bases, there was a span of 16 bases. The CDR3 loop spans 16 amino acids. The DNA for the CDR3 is TGCGCCAGCAGCCAAGGAACAGGGAGGATAGGTGAAAAACTGTTTTTT. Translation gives CASSQGTGRIGEKLFF.

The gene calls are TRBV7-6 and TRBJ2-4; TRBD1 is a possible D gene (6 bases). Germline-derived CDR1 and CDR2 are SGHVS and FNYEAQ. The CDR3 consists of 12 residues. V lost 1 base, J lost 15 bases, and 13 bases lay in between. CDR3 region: CASSLVSGAMYF. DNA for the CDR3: TGTGCCAGCAGCTTAGTCTCAGGGGCCATGTACTTC. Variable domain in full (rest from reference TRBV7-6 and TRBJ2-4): GAGVSQSPRYKVTKRGQDVALRCDPISGHVSLYWYRQALGQGPEFLTYFNYEAQQDKSGLPNDRFSAERPEGSISTLTIQRTEQRDSAMYRCASSLVSGAMYFGAGTRLSVL.

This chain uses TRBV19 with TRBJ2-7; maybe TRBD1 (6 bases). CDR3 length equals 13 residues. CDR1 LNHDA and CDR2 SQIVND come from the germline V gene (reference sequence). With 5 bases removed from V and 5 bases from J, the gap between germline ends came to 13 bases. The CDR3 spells CASSPDRKDEQYF. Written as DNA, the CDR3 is TGTGCCAGTAGTCCCGACAGGAAGGACGAGCAGTACTTC.

CDR3 in amino acids: CASRLGQVNYGYTF. CDR3 nucleotides: TGTGCCAGCAGGCTCGGGCAGGTTAACTATGGCTACACCTTC. V is TRBV7-2 and J is TRBJ1-2; D is undetermined. Trimming cost V 6 bases and J 1 base, with 12 bases left between them. CDR3 length: 14 residues. Germline CDR1 and CDR2: SGHTA and FQGNSA.

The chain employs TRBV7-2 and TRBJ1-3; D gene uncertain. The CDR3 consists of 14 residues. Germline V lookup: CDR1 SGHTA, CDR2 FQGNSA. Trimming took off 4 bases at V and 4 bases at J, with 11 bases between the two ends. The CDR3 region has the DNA TGTGCCAGCAGCTCGGACCCGGCCGGAAACACCATATATTTT. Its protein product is CASSSDPAGNTIYF.